The 3 T cell receptor beta chains reported below all come from one sample, sequenced in a study of T cells in Graves' hyperthyroidism and ophthalmopathy. Amplified TCR beta CDR3 regions derived from RNA transcripts. Researchers ran a first-round RT-PCR on the TCR CDR3 using the HTBI primer set. From the multiplex PCR reads, TCRdb called clonotypes with MiXCR, one entry per CDR3 protein. Of roughly 750,000 distinct CDR3 sequences listed, less than 20% were seen once; the top ten hold approximately 8%. The material sequenced was blood. These receptors were taken from a man younger than 30 with Graves' hyperthyroidism.

This clonotype was found a few times. The chain combines TRBV4-3 with TRBJ1-5; no reliable D call. The V gene lost 0 bases and the J gene lost 6 bases, with 12 bases spanning the gap. CDR1 is LGHNA, CDR2 YSLEER, per germline. The CDR3 covers 15 residues. The chain's CDR3 is CASSQDVRIGQPQHF. As DNA, the CDR3 is TGCGCCAGCAGCCAAGACGTCAGGATTGGTCAGCCCCAGCATTTT.

This clonotype came up many times. V gene TRBV7-8 combines with J gene TRBJ2-7; no reliable D call. The germline gives CDR1 SGHVS, CDR2 FQNEAQ. The V end lost 5 bases, the J end lost 2 bases, and 13 bases lay between the germline ends. CDR3 size: 14 residues. In nucleotides, the CDR3 is TGTGCCAGCAGCCAAGTGGGCGGAGCCTACGAGCAGTACTTC. Its translation: CASSQVGGAYEQYF. The full variable domain, its missing parts supplied by reference TRBV7-8 and TRBJ2-7, is GAGVSQSPRYKVAKRGQDVALRCDPISGHVSLFWYQQALGQGPEFLTYFQNEAQLDKSGLPSDRFFAERPEGSVSTLKIQRTQQEDSAVYLCASSQVGGAYEQYFGPGTRLTVT.

This clonotype was observed at least ten times. The J gene is TRBJ2-7, the V gene TRBV12-3 or TRBV12-4; 11 bases are a match to TRBD2. Germline trimming cut 1 base from V and 4 bases from J; bases unmatched to any gene: 3. CDR3 size: 15 residues. The CDR3, as DNA: TGTGCCAGCAGTTTAGTAGCGGGAGGGCCTTACGAGCAGTACTTC. Translation: CASSLVAGGPYEQYF.